This T cell receptor beta chain was sequenced for a study of OX40 agonist ivuxolimab in advanced cancers. Whole-study context: Ivuxolimab was delivered to patients intravenously every 2 weeks at doses spanning 0.01 to 10 mg/kg.

This table comes from immunoSEQ multiplex PCR, and its TCRdb copy is limited to in-frame clones, with some not included. Seen here are around 31,000 clones, 90% observed once, and the top ten hold around 27%. V was trimmed by 6 bases and J by 0 bases, leaving 11 bases between them. Germline CDR1 is MGHDK and CDR2 is SYGVNS. The CDR3 consists of 14 residues. The specimen was CD4+ or CD8+ T cells sorted from blood, collected in a trial of the OX40 agonist ivuxolimab. This TCR was recovered from an adult with an advanced solid tumor such as melanoma, head and neck, liver or kidney cancer. The J gene is TRBJ1-1, the V gene TRBV25-1; D ambiguous. The CDR3 region has the DNA TGTGCCAGCAGCTTGGGAGGGATGAACACTGAAGCTTTCTTT. Residues: CASSLGGMNTEAFF.